The following is a T cell receptor beta chain sequence with its context. What it binds is not known. This specimen comes from a study of monozygotic twins with inflammatory bowel disease. Input per TCR library consisted of roughly 4,000 ng of total RNA. The UMIs carried a 6-nucleotide sample barcode, and they were added by template switching. TCRdb reprocessed the 5' RACE reads and reports one entry per CDR3 protein, with no DNA. The sample table sets out approximately 160,000 distinct CDR3 sequences. Study-wide results and limits: Among IBD patients, fewer clonotypes were shared with others than among healthy twins, especially with disease activity.

The CDR3 runs to 16 residues. Germline V gene lookup returns CDR1 SGHVS and CDR2 FQNEAQ. Sample: blood. This TCR derives from a human donor with ulcerative colitis or Crohn's disease, or a healthy co-twin of an affected twin (not recorded which). The rearrangement joins TRBV7-8 to TRBJ2-1. The CDR3 here is CASSLEAGGSYNEQFF.